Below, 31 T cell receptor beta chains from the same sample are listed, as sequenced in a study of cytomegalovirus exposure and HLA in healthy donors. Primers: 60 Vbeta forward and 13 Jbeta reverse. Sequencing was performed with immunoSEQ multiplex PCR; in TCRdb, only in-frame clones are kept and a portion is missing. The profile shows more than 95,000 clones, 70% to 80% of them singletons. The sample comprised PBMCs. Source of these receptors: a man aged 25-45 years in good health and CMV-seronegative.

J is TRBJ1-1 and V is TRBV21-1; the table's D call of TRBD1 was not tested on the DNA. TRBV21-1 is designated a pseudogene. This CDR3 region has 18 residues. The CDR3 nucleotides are TGTGCCAGCAGCAAAAAGGCAGCAAAGACAGTTCAGAACACTGAAGCTTTCTTT. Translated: CASSKKAAKTVQNTEAFF.

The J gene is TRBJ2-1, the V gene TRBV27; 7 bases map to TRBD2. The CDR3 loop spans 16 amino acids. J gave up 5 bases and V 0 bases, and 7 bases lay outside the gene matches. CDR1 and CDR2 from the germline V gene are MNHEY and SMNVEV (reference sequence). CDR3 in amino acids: CASSLSGGEGHNEQFF. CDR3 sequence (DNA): TGTGCCAGCAGTTTATCGGGGGGGGAGGGCCACAATGAGCAGTTCTTC.

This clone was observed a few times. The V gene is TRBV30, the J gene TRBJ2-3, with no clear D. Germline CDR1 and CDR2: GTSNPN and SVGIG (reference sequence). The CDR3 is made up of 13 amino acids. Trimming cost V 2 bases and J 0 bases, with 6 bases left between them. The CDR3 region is CAWSSPSTDTQYF. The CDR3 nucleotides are TGTGCCTGGAGTTCCCCTAGCACAGATACGCAGTATTTT. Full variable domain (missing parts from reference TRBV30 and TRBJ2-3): SQTIHQWPATLVQPVGSPLSLECTVEGTSNPNLYWYRQAAGRGLQLLFYSVGIGQISSEVPQNLSASRPQDRQFILSSKKLLLSDSGFYLCAWSSPSTDTQYFGPGTRLTVL.

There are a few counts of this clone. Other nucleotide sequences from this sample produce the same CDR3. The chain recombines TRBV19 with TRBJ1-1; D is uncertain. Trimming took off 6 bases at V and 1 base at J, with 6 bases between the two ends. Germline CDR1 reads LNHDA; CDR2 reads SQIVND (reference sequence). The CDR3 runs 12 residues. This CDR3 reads CASRGGNTEAFF. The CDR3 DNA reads TGTGCCAGTAGGGGAGGGAACACTGAAGCTTTCTTT.

The CDR3: CASSPGGPSVDTQYF. DNA for the CDR3: TGTGCTAGTAGCCCGGGAGGGCCTTCTGTAGATACGCAGTATTTT. The J gene is TRBJ2-3, the V gene TRBV12-5; 8 bases fit TRBD2. The CDR3 is made up of 15 amino acids. V was clipped by 8 bases and J by 5 bases; unmatched bases: 12. The germline gives CDR1 LGHNT, CDR2 FRNRAP.

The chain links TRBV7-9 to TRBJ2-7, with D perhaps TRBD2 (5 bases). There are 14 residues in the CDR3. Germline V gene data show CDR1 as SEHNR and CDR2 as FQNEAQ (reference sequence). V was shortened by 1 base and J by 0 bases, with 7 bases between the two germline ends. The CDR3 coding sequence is TGTGCCAGCAGCTTAGGAGGGAACTCCTACGAGCAGTACTTC. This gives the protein CASSLGGNSYEQYF.

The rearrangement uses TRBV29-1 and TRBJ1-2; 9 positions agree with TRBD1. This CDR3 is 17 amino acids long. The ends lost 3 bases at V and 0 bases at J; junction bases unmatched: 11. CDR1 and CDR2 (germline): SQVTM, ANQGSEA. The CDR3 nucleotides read TGCAGCGTTGATAGGGGACAGGGTAGAGAAACTAACTATGGCTACACCTTC. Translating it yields CSVDRGQGRETNYGYTF.

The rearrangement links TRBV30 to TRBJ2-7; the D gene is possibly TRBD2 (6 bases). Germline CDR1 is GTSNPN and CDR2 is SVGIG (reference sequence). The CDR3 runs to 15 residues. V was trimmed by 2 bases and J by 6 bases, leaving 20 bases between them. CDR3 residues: CAWSPWREENREQYF. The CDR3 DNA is TGTGCCTGGAGTCCGTGGAGGGAGGAGAATCGCGAGCAGTACTTC. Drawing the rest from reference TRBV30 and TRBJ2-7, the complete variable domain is SQTIHQWPATLVQPVGSPLSLECTVEGTSNPNLYWYRQAAGRGLQLLFYSVGIGQISSEVPQNLSASRPQDRQFILSSKKLLLSDSGFYLCAWSPWREENREQYFGPGTRLTVT.

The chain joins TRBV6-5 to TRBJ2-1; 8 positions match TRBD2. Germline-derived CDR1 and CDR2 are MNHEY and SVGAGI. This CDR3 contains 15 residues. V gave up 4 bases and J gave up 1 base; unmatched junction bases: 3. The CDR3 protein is CASSWTSISYNEQFF. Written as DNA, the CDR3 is TGTGCCAGCAGTTGGACTAGCATTTCCTACAATGAGCAGTTCTTC.

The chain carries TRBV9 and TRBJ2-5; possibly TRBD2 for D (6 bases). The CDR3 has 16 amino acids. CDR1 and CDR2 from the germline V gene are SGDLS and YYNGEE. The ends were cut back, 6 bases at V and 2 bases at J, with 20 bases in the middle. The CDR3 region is CASTLGGDGSQETQYF. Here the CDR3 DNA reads TGTGCCAGCACCCTAGGCGGGGACGGGTCTCAAGAGACCCAGTACTTC.

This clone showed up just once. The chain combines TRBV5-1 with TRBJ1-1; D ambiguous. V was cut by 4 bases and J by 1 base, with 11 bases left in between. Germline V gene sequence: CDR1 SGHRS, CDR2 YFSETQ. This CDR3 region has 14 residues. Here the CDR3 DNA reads TGCGCCAGCAGCCTCGGTCTATCGAACACTGAAGCTTTCTTT. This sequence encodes CASSLGLSNTEAFF.

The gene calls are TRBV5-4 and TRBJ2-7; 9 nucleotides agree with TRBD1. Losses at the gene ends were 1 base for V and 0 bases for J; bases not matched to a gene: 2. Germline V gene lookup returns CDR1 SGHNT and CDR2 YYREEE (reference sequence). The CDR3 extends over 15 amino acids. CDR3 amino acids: CASSLTGGGSYEQYF. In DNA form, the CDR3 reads TGTGCCAGCAGCTTGACAGGGGGCGGCTCCTACGAGCAGTACTTC.

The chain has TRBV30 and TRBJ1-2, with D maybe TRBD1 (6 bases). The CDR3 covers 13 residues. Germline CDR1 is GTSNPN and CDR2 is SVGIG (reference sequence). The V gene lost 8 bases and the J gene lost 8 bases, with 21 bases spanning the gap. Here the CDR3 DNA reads TGTGCCGAGATGGGGGGGCGGGAGCGGGGCTACACCTTC. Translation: CAEMGGRERGYTF.

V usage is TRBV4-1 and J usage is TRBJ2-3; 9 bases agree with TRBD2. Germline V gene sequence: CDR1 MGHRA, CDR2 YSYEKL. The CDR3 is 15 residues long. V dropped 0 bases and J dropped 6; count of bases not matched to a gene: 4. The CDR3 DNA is TGCGCCAGCAGCCAAGAAGGGAGCGGGAGGGATACGCAGTATTTT. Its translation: CASSQEGSGRDTQYF.

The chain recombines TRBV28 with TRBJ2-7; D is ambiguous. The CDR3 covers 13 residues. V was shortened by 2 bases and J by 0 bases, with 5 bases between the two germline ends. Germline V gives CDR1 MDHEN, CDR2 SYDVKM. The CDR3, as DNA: TGTGCCAGCAGTTTAAGAGCCTCCTACGAGCAGTACTTC. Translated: CASSLRASYEQYF.

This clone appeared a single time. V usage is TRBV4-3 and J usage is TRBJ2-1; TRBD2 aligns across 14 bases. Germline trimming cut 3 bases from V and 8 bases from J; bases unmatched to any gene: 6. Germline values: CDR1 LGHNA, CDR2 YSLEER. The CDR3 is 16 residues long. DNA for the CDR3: TGCGCCAGCAGCCATCCGACTAGCGGGGGGGCCTATGAGCAGTTCTTC. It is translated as CASSHPTSGGAYEQFF.

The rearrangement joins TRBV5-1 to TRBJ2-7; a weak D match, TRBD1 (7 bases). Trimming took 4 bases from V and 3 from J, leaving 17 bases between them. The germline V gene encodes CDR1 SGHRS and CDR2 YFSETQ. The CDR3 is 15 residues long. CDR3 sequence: CASSIAQGGGYEQYF. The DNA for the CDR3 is TGCGCCAGCAGCATTGCCCAGGGGGGCGGCTACGAGCAGTACTTC. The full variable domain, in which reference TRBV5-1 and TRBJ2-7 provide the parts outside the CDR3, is KAGVTQTPRYLIKTRGQQVTLSCSPISGHRSVSWYQQTPGQGLQFLFEYFSETQRNKGNFPGRFSGRQFSNSRSEMNVSTLELGDSALYLCASSIAQGGGYEQYFGPGTRLTVT.

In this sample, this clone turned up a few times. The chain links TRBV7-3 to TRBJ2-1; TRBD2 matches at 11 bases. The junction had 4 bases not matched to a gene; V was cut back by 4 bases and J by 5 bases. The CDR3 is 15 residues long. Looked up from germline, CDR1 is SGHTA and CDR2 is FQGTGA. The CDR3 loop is CASSSGLAANNEQFF. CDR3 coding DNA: TGTGCCAGCAGCTCGGGACTAGCGGCGAACAATGAGCAGTTCTTC.

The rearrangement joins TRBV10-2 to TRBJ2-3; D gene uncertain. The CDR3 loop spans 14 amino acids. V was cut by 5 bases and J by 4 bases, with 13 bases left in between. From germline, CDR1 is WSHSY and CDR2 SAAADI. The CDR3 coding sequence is TGCGCCAGCAGTAAAAATGGAGTATCAGATACGCAGTATTTT. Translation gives CASSKNGVSDTQYF.

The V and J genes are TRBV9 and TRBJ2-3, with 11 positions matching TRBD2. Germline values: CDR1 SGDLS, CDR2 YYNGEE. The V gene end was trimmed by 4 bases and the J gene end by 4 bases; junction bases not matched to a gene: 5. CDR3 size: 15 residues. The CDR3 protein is CASSPTSGVSDTQYF. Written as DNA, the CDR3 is TGTGCCAGCAGCCCGACTAGCGGGGTTTCAGATACGCAGTATTTT.

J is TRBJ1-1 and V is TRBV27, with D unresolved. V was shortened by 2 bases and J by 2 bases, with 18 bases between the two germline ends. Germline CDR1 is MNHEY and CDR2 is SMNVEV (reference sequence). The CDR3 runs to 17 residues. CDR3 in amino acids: CASSLRSSEDSNTEAFF. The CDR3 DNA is TGTGCCAGCAGTTTACGATCGAGTGAGGATTCTAACACTGAAGCTTTCTTT.

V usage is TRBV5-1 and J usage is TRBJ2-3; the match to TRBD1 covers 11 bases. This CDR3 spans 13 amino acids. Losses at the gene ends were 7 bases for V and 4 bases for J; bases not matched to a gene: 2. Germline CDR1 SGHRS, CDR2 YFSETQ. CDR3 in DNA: TGCGCCAGCGCGGGACAGGGGGCAGATACGCAGTATTTT. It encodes CASAGQGADTQYF.

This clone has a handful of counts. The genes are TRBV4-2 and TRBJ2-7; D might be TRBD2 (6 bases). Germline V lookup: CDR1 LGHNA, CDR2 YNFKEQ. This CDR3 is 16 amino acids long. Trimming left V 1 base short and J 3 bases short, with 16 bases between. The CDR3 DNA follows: TGTGCCAGCAGCCAAGGGGACCGGGACTCCTACTACGAGCAGTACTTC. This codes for CASSQGDRDSYYEQYF.

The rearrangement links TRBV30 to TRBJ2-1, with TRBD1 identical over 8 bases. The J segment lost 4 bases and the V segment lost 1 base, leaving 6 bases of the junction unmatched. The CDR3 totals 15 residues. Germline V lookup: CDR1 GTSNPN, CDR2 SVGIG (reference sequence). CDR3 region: CAWSASDRVYNEQFF. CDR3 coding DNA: TGTGCCTGGAGTGCTTCGGACAGGGTGTACAATGAGCAGTTCTTC.

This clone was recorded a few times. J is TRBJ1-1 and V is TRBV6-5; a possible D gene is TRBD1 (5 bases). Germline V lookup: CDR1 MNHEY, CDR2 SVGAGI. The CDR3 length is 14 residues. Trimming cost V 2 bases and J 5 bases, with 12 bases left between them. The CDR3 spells CASSYGGVGTEAFF. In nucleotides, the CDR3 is TGTGCCAGCAGTTACGGGGGGGTAGGTACTGAAGCTTTCTTT.

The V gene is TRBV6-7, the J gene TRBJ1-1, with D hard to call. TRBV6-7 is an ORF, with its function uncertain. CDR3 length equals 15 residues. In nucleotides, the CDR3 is TGTCCCCTTGCCCAGTATTTAATCCGGAACACTGAAGCTTTCTTT. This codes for CPLAQYLIRNTEAFF.

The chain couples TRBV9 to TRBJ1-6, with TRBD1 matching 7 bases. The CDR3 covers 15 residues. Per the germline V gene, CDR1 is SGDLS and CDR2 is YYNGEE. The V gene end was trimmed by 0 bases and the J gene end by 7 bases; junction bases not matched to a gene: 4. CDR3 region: CASSVAGQLNSPLHF. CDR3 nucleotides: TGTGCCAGCAGCGTAGCGGGACAGCTCAATTCACCCCTCCACTTT.

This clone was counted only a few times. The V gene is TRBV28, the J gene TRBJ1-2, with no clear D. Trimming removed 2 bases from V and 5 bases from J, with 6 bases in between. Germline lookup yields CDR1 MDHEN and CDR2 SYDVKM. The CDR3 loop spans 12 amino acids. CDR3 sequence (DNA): TGTGCCAGCAGTTTAGGAGGGTATGGCTACACCTTC. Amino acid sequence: CASSLGGYGYTF.

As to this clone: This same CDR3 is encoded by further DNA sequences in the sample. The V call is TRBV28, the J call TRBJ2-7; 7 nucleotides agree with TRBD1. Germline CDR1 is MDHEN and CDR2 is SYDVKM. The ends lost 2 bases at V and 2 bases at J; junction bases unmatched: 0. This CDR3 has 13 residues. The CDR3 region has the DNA TGTGCCAGCAGTTTAACAGGGGCCTACGAGCAGTACTTC. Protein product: CASSLTGAYEQYF.

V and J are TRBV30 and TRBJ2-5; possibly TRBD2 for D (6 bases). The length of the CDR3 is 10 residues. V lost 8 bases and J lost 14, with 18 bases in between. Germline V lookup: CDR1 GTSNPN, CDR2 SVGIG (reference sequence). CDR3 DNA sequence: TGTGCCGGGGGGACCGGGACGGTTTACTTC. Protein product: CAGGTGTVYF.

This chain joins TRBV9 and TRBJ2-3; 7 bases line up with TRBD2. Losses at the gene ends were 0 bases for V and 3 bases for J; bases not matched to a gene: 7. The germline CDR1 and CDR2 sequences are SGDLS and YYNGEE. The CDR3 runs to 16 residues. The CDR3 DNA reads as TGTGCCAGCAGCGTAGAAGGGAGGGCCGCTACAGATACGCAGTATTTT. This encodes CASSVEGRAATDTQYF. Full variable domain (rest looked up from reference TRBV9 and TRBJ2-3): DSGVTQTPKHLITATGQRVTLRCSPRSGDLSVYWYQQSLDQGLQFLIQYYNGEERAKGNILERFSAQQFPDLHSELNLSSLELGDSALYFCASSVEGRAATDTQYFGPGTRLTVL.